This entry describes one TCR beta chain. Its antigen is not identified. The data derive from a study of blood T cells in healthy people across ages. Those donating, healthy Caucasian individuals from Russia, were aged roughly 6 to 100. Germline CDR1 and CDR2: SEHNR and FQNEAQ (reference sequence). There are 15 residues in the CDR3. V was trimmed by 2 bases and J by 5 bases, leaving 15 bases between them. Study findings and constraints: Any changes in expanded clonotypes were possibly confounded, as donor CMV status remained unknown.

Using a J-beta primer mix together with a sample-barcoded 5' primer, a second PCR was run for roughly 7 to 11 cycles. TCRdb redid the calling of the 5' RACE reads with MiXCR, one entry per CDR3 protein. The table lists 650,000 to 1,000,000 distinct CDR3 sequences, about half of them singletons. Sequenced material: blood. The genes are TRBV7-9 and TRBJ1-2; the D is unclear. This receptor was identified in a man older than 75 in good health. The CDR3 reads CASSLFRGSAYGYTF. The CDR3 nucleotides are TGTGCCAGCAGCTTATTTCGGGGTAGCGCATATGGCTACACCTTC.